These T cell receptor beta chains were read from a single sample in a study of T cell responses to AZD1222 COVID-19 vaccine. Profiling relied on immunoSEQ multiplex PCR, and the TCRdb table lists in-frame clones only, not all of them. The sample holds 66,000 or so clones; 79% are singletons and the top ten take around 20%. The material sequenced was peripheral blood, taken on day 0 of MenACWY control vaccination. Source of these receptors: an adult in good health. The CDR3 runs from the conserved cysteine through the conserved F or W. Each record gives: V gene, D gene, CDR3 protein. A D gene is named only where the DNA matches it firmly.

v_call: TRBV3-1/TRBV3-2; d_call: .; cdr3_aa: CASSQFDRGSGYTF
v_call: TRBV7-3; d_call: TRBD1; cdr3_aa: CASSITGQGDGYTF
v_call: TRBV7-3; d_call: TRBD1; cdr3_aa: CASCYPRTGGLF
v_call: TRBV6-5; d_call: .; cdr3_aa: CASSLDPNQPQHF
v_call: TRBV7-2; d_call: .; cdr3_aa: CASSHWARNSPLHF
v_call: TRBV6-5; d_call: .; cdr3_aa: CASRANEVRTGELFF
v_call: TRBV2; d_call: .; cdr3_aa: CASKSEAGKYNEQFF
v_call: TRBV5-1; d_call: TRBD1; cdr3_aa: CASSLARAGQGSEAYF
v_call: TRBV10-2; d_call: .; cdr3_aa: CASSGSGPPESPLHF
v_call: TRBV5-1; d_call: .; cdr3_aa: CASMERSNEQFF
v_call: TRBV2; d_call: TRBD1; cdr3_aa: CASSVGQGNSPYNSPLHF
v_call: TRBV6-5; d_call: TRBD1; cdr3_aa: CASSYPGGAGKAFF
v_call: TRBV5-4; d_call: .; cdr3_aa: CASSHRSGGTYGYTF
v_call: TRBV28; d_call: .; cdr3_aa: CASVPQYHQETQYF
v_call: TRBV9; d_call: TRBD1; cdr3_aa: CASSVGVTGDGYTF
v_call: TRBV12-5; d_call: .; cdr3_aa: CASGLGPTGELFF
v_call: TRBV2; d_call: .; cdr3_aa: CASTAGDHQPQHF
v_call: TRBV3-1/TRBV3-2; d_call: .; cdr3_aa: CASSRVNTEAFF
v_call: TRBV11-2; d_call: .; cdr3_aa: CASSSLRFNYEQYF
v_call: TRBV29-1; d_call: .; cdr3_aa: CSVEGIMGGTEAFF
v_call: TRBV28; d_call: TRBD1; cdr3_aa: CASSLPGQGRWEQYF
v_call: TRBV18; d_call: TRBD1; cdr3_aa: CASSPLGQGPEAFF
v_call: TRBV4-3; d_call: TRBD2; cdr3_aa: CASSQDLAAYNEQFF
v_call: TRBV9; d_call: .; cdr3_aa: CASSGGLDSSTGELFF
v_call: TRBV14; d_call: TRBD2; cdr3_aa: CASSLGLTSGVQETQYF
v_call: TRBV6-5; d_call: TRBD2; cdr3_aa: CASSSLAERWQYF
v_call: TRBV7-9; d_call: .; cdr3_aa: CASKDGAGEQFF
v_call: TRBV2; d_call: .; cdr3_aa: CASRTGSTDTQYF
v_call: TRBV5-5; d_call: .; cdr3_aa: CASSFNSAYEQYF
v_call: TRBV6-5; d_call: .; cdr3_aa: CASSYSSTYYGYTF
v_call: TRBV6-5; d_call: TRBD2; cdr3_aa: CASSLDGGDTGELFF
v_call: TRBV2; d_call: TRBD2; cdr3_aa: CASSETHRTSGSLEQYF
v_call: TRBV28; d_call: .; cdr3_aa: CASSPRGAENEKLFF
v_call: TRBV5-4; d_call: .; cdr3_aa: CASSKDLMNTEAFF
v_call: TRBV6-5; d_call: .; cdr3_aa: CASGLDTGPDEQYF
v_call: TRBV7-9; d_call: .; cdr3_aa: CASSPRGPYNEQFF
v_call: TRBV5-4; d_call: .; cdr3_aa: CASSSASGVRDTEAFF
v_call: TRBV29-1; d_call: .; cdr3_aa: CSVTKTGGYTF
v_call: TRBV11-2; d_call: .; cdr3_aa: CASSLSGKNTGELFF
v_call: TRBV7-9; d_call: .; cdr3_aa: CASSFVGNNEQFF
v_call: TRBV2; d_call: .; cdr3_aa: CASSEIRGSYNSPLHF
v_call: TRBV4-3; d_call: .; cdr3_aa: CASSQDPGNSYGYTF
v_call: TRBV30; d_call: .; cdr3_aa: CAWGAFSGYEQYF
v_call: TRBV3-1/TRBV3-2; d_call: .; cdr3_aa: CASSPRKGREETQYF
v_call: TRBV6-1; d_call: .; cdr3_aa: CASSEENTGNTIYF
v_call: TRBV5-1; d_call: TRBD2; cdr3_aa: CASSPTNLAGGNTDTQYF
v_call: TRBV5-4; d_call: TRBD1; cdr3_aa: CASSLRGQGSETQYF
v_call: TRBV5-1; d_call: TRBD1; cdr3_aa: CASSLDLAGGEQYF
v_call: TRBV30; d_call: TRBD1; cdr3_aa: CAWRPRAGGFAPLHF
v_call: TRBV5-4; d_call: .; cdr3_aa: CASSSRAGDGRGYTF
v_call: TRBV4-1; d_call: TRBD1; cdr3_aa: CASSQEGTANQPQHF
v_call: TRBV2; d_call: .; cdr3_aa: CAGGTRGETQYF
v_call: TRBV28; d_call: .; cdr3_aa: CASSATTGLDQPQHF